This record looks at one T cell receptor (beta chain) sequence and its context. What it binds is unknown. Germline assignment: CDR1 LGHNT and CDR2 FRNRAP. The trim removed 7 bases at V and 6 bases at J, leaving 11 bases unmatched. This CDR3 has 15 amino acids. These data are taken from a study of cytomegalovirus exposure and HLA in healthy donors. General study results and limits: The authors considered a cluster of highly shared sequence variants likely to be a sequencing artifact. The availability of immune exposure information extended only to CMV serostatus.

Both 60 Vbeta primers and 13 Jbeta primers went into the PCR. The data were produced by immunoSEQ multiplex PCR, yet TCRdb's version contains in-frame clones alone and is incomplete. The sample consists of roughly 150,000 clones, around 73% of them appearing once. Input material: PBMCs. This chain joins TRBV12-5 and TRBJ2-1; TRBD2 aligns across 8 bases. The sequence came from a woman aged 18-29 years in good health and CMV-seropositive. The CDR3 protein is CASALTGGIFNEQFF. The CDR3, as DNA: TGTGCTAGTGCCCTCACGGGGGGGATTTTCAATGAGCAGTTCTTC.